This TCR beta chain was obtained from a study of regulatory T cells in long-lasting Graves disease. Sequencing libraries for TCR beta were prepared with iRepertoire HTBI primers and Arm-PCR of CDR3 regions. From the multiplex PCR reads, TCRdb called clonotypes with MiXCR, one entry per CDR3 protein. The top ten clones hold under 15% of a sample with around 430,000 distinct CDR3 sequences, around a fifth of them seen once. Germline CDR1 LGHDT, CDR2 YNNKEL (reference sequence). This CDR3 is 15 amino acids long. V was cut by 0 bases and J by 6 bases, with 12 bases left in between. Regarding time point: persistent/refractory GD, antithyroid drugs over 5 years with positive TRAb. Scientists built the TCR library using RNA that was extracted from PBMCs.

Here the sequenced sample was peripheral blood mononuclear cells (PBMCs), taken when the disease was refractory, from a patient treated with antithyroid drugs. This chain joins TRBV3-1 and TRBJ1-5; maybe TRBD1 (5 bases). The TCR sequence derives from a female donor with Graves disease. The CDR3 DNA is TGTGCCAGCAGCCAAGATGGGACGGGGAGTCAGCCCCAGCATTTT. Translated, it gives CASSQDGTGSQPQHF.